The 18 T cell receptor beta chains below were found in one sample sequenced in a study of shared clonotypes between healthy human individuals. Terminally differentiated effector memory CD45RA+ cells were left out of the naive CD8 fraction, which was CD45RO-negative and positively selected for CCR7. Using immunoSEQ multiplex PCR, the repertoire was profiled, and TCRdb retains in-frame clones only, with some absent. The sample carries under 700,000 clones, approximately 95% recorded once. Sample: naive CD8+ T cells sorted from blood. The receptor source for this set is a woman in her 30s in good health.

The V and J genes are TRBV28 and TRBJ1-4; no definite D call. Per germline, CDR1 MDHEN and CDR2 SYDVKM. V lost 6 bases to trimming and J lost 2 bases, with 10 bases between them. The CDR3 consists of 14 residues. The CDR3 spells CASSRAKTNEKLFF. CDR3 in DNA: TGTGCCAGCAGCCGGGCAAAGACTAATGAAAAACTGTTTTTT.

CDR3 in DNA: TGTGCCAGCGGCTCGGGACTCATGGACGAGCAGTACTTC. Its protein is CASGSGLMDEQYF. The chain has TRBV28 and TRBJ2-7, with D possibly being TRBD2 (6 bases). Germline loops: CDR1 MDHEN, CDR2 SYDVKM. The V gene lost 8 bases and the J gene lost 5 bases, with 16 bases spanning the gap. The CDR3 sequence is 13 residues long.

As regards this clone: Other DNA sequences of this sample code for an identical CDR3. The CDR3 reads CASSIDSSYEQYF. The CDR3 DNA is TGTGCCAGTAGTATAGACTCCTCCTACGAGCAGTACTTC. J is TRBJ2-7 and V is TRBV19, with no clear D. V lost 0 bases to trimming and J lost 0 bases, with 3 bases between them. CDR3 length: 13 residues. Germline assignment: CDR1 LNHDA and CDR2 SQIVND (reference sequence).

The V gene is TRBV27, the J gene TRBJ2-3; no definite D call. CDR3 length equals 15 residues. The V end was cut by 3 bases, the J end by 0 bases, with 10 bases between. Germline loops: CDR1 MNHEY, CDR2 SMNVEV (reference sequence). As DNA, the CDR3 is TGTGCCAGCAGTTTGGCGCACACTAGCACAGATACGCAGTATTTT. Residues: CASSLAHTSTDTQYF.

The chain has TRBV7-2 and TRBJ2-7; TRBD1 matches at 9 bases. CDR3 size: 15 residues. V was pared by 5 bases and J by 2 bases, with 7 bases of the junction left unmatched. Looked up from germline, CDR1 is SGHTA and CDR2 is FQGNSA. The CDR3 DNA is TGTGCCAGCAGCCCCTGGACAGGGGCCACCTACGAGCAGTACTTC. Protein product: CASSPWTGATYEQYF.

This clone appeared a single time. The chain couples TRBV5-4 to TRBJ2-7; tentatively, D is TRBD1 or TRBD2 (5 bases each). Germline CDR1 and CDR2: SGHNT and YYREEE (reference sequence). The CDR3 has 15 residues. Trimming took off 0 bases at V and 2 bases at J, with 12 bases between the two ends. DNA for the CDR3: TGTGCCAGCAGCTTGGCCGGGGCGTTCCCCTACGAGCAGTACTTC. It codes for CASSLAGAFPYEQYF.

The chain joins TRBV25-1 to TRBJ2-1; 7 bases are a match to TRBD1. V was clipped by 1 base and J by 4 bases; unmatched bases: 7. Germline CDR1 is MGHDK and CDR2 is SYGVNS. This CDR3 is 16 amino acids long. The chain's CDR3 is CASSEFQGVRYNEQFF. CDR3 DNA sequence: TGTGCCAGCAGTGAATTTCAGGGGGTCCGGTACAATGAGCAGTTCTTC.

The CDR3 sequence is CASSLTRTSLDEQFF. DNA for the CDR3: TGCGCCAGCAGCTTAACCAGGACTAGTTTGGATGAGCAGTTCTTC. The rearrangement links TRBV5-1 to TRBJ2-1; 7 nucleotides agree with TRBD2. This CDR3 has 15 residues. V lost 2 bases, J lost 8 bases, and 10 bases stayed unmatched. Germline loops: CDR1 SGHRS, CDR2 YFSETQ.

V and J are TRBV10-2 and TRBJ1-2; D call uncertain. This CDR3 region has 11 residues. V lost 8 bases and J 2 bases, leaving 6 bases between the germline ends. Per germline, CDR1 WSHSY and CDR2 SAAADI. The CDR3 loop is CASGDNYGYTF. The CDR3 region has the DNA TGCGCCAGCGGCGACAACTATGGCTACACCTTC.

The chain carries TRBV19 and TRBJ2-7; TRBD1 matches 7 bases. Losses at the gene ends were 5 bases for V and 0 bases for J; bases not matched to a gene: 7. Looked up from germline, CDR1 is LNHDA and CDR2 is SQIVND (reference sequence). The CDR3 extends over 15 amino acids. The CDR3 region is CASSYRDSSSYEQYF. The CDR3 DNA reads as TGTGCCAGTAGTTACCGGGACAGTAGCTCCTACGAGCAGTACTTC.

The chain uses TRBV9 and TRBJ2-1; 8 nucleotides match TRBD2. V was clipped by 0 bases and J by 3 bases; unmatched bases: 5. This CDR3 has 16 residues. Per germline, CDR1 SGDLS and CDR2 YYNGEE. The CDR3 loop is CASSVGGGTGYNEQFF. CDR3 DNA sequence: TGTGCCAGCAGCGTAGGCGGGGGGACGGGCTACAATGAGCAGTTCTTC.

CDR3 DNA sequence: TGTGCCAGCAGCTGGGAGTTCGCAGGGTCCACCGCACAGTTCTTC. Its protein product is CASSWEFAGSTAQFF. The chain employs TRBV5-6 and TRBJ2-1, with D possibly being TRBD1 or TRBD2 (5 bases each). Germline values: CDR1 SGHDT, CDR2 YYEEEE. V shed 3 bases and J shed 13 bases, with 23 bases lying between them. This CDR3 has 15 residues.

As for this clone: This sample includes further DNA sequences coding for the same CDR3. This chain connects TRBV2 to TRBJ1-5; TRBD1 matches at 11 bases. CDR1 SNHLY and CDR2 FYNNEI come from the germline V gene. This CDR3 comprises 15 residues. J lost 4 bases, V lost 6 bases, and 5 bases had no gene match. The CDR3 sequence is CASSGGTGGNQPQHF. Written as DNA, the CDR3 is TGTGCCAGCAGCGGGGGGACAGGGGGGAATCAGCCCCAGCATTTT. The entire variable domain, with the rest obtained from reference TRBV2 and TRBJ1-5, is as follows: EPEVTQTPSHQVTQMGQEVILRCVPISNHLYFYWYRQILGQKVEFLVSFYNNEISEKSEIFDDQFSVERPDGSNFTLKIRSTKLEDSAMYFCASSGGTGGNQPQHFGDGTRLSIL.

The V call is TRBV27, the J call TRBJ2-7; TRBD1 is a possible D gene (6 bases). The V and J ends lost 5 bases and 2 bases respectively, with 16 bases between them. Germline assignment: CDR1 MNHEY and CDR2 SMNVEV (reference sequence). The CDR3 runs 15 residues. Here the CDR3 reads CASSPAPGTPYEQYF. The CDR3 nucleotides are TGTGCCAGCAGTCCAGCCCCCGGGACACCCTACGAGCAGTACTTC.

In DNA form, the CDR3 reads TGCAGCGTTGAAAGCTTGGACCCCACTGAAGCTTTCTTT. It is translated as CSVESLDPTEAFF. V gene TRBV29-1 combines with J gene TRBJ1-1, with unresolved D. V was pared by 2 bases and J by 4 bases, with 11 bases between. Germline V CDR1 and CDR2: SQVTM, ANQGSEA. This CDR3 is 13 amino acids long. Full variable domain (rest looked up from reference TRBV29-1 and TRBJ1-1): SAVISQKPSRDICQRGTSLTIQCQVDSQVTMMFWYRQQPGQSLTLIATANQGSEATYESGFVIDKFPISRPNLTFSTLTVSNMSPEDSSIYLCSVESLDPTEAFFGQGTRLTVV.

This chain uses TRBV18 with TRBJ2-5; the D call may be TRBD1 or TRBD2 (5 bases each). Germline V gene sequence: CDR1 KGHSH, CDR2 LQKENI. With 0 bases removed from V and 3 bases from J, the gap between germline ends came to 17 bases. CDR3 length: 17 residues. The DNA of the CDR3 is TGTGCCAGCTCACCACCCACACTCACGAGGGGCAAAGAGACCCAGTACTTC. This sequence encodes CASSPPTLTRGKETQYF. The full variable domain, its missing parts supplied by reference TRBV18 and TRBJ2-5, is NAGVMQNPRHLVRRRGQEARLRCSPMKGHSHVYWYRQLPEEGLKFMVYLQKENIIDESGMPKERFSAEFPKEGPSILRIQQVVRGDSAAYFCASSPPTLTRGKETQYFGPGTRLLVL.

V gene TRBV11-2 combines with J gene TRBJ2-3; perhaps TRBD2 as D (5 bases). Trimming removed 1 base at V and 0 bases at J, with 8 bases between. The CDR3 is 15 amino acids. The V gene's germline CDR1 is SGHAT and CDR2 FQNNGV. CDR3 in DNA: TGTGCCAGCAGCTTAGTAGGCGGGAGCACAGATACGCAGTATTTT. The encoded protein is CASSLVGGSTDTQYF.

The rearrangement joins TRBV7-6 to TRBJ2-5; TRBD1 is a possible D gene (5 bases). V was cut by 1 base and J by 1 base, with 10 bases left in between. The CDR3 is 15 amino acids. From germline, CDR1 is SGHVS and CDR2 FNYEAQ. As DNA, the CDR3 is TGTGCCAGCAGCTTAGAGTCGCAGGGCCAAGAGACCCAGTACTTC. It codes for CASSLESQGQETQYF.